The present T cell receptor beta chain was sequenced within a study of blood T cell repertoires in COVID-19. Study context: From T cells, B-cell-depleted T cells, or PBMCs came the material, which was cDNA or gDNA.

As processed by the authors: Reference gene primer amplification gave nucleated cell count estimates. Profiled with immunoSEQ multiplex PCR; TCRdb holds only in-frame clones, not every one. That table is the source of V, J and clone size, and D and trimming were worked out from the DNA. The data hold under 450,000 clones, with over 65% observed a single time. The CDR3 is 12 amino acids. The V and J ends lost 5 bases and 7 bases respectively, with 11 bases between them. CDR1 and CDR2 from the germline V gene are MDHEN and SYDVKM. The count of this clone is one. The source of this sequence is a human donor with acute or convalescent COVID-19. The donor label of this sample is uncertain. The sequencing sample was made of peripheral blood. This chain uses TRBV28 with TRBJ1-2; D is unresolved. The CDR3 here is CASSLKTFGYTF. The CDR3 region has the DNA TGTGCCAGCAGTCTGAAGACATTTGGCTACACCTTC.